These T cell receptor beta chains were read from a single sample in a study of T-cell reconstitution after alpha-beta-depleted transplantation in children. Via MiXCR, TCRdb re-called the PCR reads, giving one row per CDR3 protein. This table holds fewer than 400,000 distinct CDR3 sequences, roughly 21% found once. The sequencing used PBMCs, mostly from graft donor cells, collected 180 days after TCRalphabeta/CD19-depleted stem cell transplant. All receptors come from a male patient younger than 18 who had a stem cell transplant for acute lymphoblastic leukemia, so the T cells may come from the graft donor. Each CDR3 is given with its conserved first and last residue. The order of the fields is V gene, CDR3 protein.

v_call: TRBV11-1; cdr3_aa: CASRGTGTKGTGANVLTF
v_call: TRBV9; cdr3_aa: CASSVGAEYNSPLHF
v_call: TRBV4-1; cdr3_aa: CASSQVQGSYNEQFF
v_call: TRBV24-1; cdr3_aa: CATSDWGTGTAPYSYNEQFF
v_call: TRBV11-3; cdr3_aa: CASSFGNSYNEQFF
v_call: TRBV7-9; cdr3_aa: CASSKSGGTSQSGAFF
v_call: TRBV7-6; cdr3_aa: CASSPAGIQETQYF
v_call: TRBV7-3; cdr3_aa: CASSLTPAQGEQYF
v_call: TRBV6-1; cdr3_aa: CASTGTSGRRGGRETQYF
v_call: TRBV7-3; cdr3_aa: CASSPGGTGELFF
v_call: TRBV27; cdr3_aa: CASSTRGSGRIWNEQFF
v_call: TRBV27; cdr3_aa: CASSLFYAGIKNIQYF
v_call: TRBV29-1; cdr3_aa: CSVGQGYNEQFF
v_call: TRBV6-6; cdr3_aa: CASSKQGPYEQYF
v_call: TRBV1; cdr3_aa: CTSSQDHRTSGRGNEQFF
v_call: TRBV12-3/TRBV12-4; cdr3_aa: CASSLLEGSEQFF
v_call: TRBV15; cdr3_aa: CATSSGSVVEAFF
v_call: TRBV6-5; cdr3_aa: CASSYSWDREETQYF
v_call: TRBV7-6; cdr3_aa: CASSLYRGEETQYF
v_call: TRBV28; cdr3_aa: CASSFRGLLSSYEQYF
v_call: TRBV2; cdr3_aa: CASRVTGALDEQFF
v_call: TRBV6-1; cdr3_aa: CASKSQVDNTEAFF
v_call: TRBV6-2/TRBV6-3; cdr3_aa: CASSFRDRLREQYF
v_call: TRBV9; cdr3_aa: CASSPEGMGQTDTEAFF
v_call: TRBV6-1; cdr3_aa: CASSGPGGRADTQYF
v_call: TRBV7-8; cdr3_aa: CASSPRTGGSNQPQHF
v_call: TRBV20-1; cdr3_aa: CSEAGVPTDTQYF
v_call: TRBV7-9; cdr3_aa: CASSPRSGGAEQYF
v_call: TRBV27; cdr3_aa: CASSVAAVSYEQYF
v_call: TRBV7-9; cdr3_aa: CASSHGRLNTDTQYF
v_call: TRBV6-1; cdr3_aa: CASSKTAASYNEQFF
v_call: TRBV6-6; cdr3_aa: CASRVTGGQGYTF
v_call: TRBV12-3/TRBV12-4; cdr3_aa: CASSFATSGYNEQFF
v_call: TRBV7-9; cdr3_aa: CASSLPGRLIEQYF
v_call: TRBV4-1; cdr3_aa: CASSARAASNQPQHF
v_call: TRBV27; cdr3_aa: CASSPIGDRGWDEQFF
v_call: TRBV20-1; cdr3_aa: CSASQQSNQPQHF
v_call: TRBV4-2; cdr3_aa: CASSQVPAGGTGELFF
v_call: TRBV19; cdr3_aa: CATGTGGYNEQFF
v_call: TRBV12-3/TRBV12-4; cdr3_aa: CASSSTGYQPQHF
v_call: TRBV7-9; cdr3_aa: CASIEGSSGDTQYF
v_call: TRBV27; cdr3_aa: CASSFGRPNTEAFF
v_call: TRBV12-5; cdr3_aa: CASGLAPGQGNTEAFF